This is a list of T cell receptor beta chains from one sample in a study of cytomegalovirus exposure and HLA in healthy donors. Assay used: immunoSEQ multiplex PCR; TCRdb lists only in-frame clones, some missing. Its table records 150,000 to 250,000 clones. Sequencing was carried out using PBMCs. All receptors come from a boy younger than 18 in good health and CMV-seronegative. CDR3s include the opening cysteine and the closing phenylalanine or tryptophan. D genes are given only for firm matches.

cdr3_length,j_call,d_call,v_call,cdr3_aa,cdr3_nt
15,TRBJ1-1,TRBD1,TRBV6-5,CASSYALQGAGEAFF,TGTGCCAGCAGTTACGCCTTGCAGGGGGCGGGTGAAGCTTTCTTT
14,TRBJ2-7,.,TRBV7-9,CASSLELVSYEQYF,TGTGCCAGCAGCTTAGAACTAGTTTCCTACGAGCAGTACTTC
15,TRBJ2-2,.,TRBV12-1,CASGRDRVFTGELFF,TGTGCCAGCGGCCGGGACAGAGTCTTCACCGGGGAGCTGTTTTTT
15,TRBJ1-4,TRBD1,TRBV2,CASSKGRGTVEKLFF,TGTGCCAGCAGTAAAGGCAGGGGGACAGTTGAAAAACTGTTTTTT
15,TRBJ1-1,.,TRBV30,CAWSAVAPLATEAFF,TGTGCCTGGAGTGCCGTGGCCCCTCTTGCCACTGAAGCTTTCTTT
16,TRBJ2-3,.,TRBV19,CASSILGGGRADTQYF,TGTGCCAGTAGTATATTAGGAGGGGGCCGCGCAGATACGCAGTATTTT
14,TRBJ2-1,TRBD2,TRBV29-1,CSVALAGPMNEQFF,TGCAGCGTTGCCTTAGCGGGGCCGATGAATGAGCAGTTCTTC
18,TRBJ2-2,TRBD2,TRBV9,CASSTGLAGGANTGELFF,TGTGCCAGCAGCACGGGACTAGCGGGGGGTGCGAACACCGGGGAGCTGTTTTTT
14,TRBJ2-7,.,TRBV7-6,CASSLGLRAYEQYF,TGTGCCAGCAGCTTAGGGTTGAGGGCCTACGAGCAGTACTTC
16,TRBJ2-7,.,TRBV2,CASRPRLGGRPYEQYF,TGTGCCAGCAGACCCCGCCTTGGGGGGAGGCCCTACGAGCAGTACTTC
15,TRBJ1-2,.,TRBV5-4,CASSLYGQTVYGYTF,TGTGCCAGCAGCTTGTATGGGCAGACAGTCTATGGCTACACCTTC
15,TRBJ1-3,.,TRBV6-5,CASSYRGLSGNTIYF,TGTGCCAGCAGTTACAGGGGACTCTCTGGAAACACCATATATTTT
15,TRBJ1-2,TRBD1,TRBV5-6,CASSLVDRGTYGYTF,TGTGCCAGCAGCTTGGTCGACAGGGGAACCTATGGCTACACCTTC
16,TRBJ1-2,TRBD1,TRBV27,CASANPPGQGYDGYTF,TGTGCCAGCGCAAACCCGCCGGGACAGGGGTACGATGGCTACACCTTC
15,TRBJ2-7,TRBD1,TRBV4-1,CASSPGDRAFSEQYF,TGCGCCAGCAGCCCCGGGGACAGGGCGTTCTCCGAGCAGTACTTC
15,TRBJ1-5,TRBD1,TRBV15,CATSRGQGSNQPQHF,TGTGCCACCAGCAGAGGACAGGGTAGCAATCAGCCCCAGCATTTT
16,TRBJ2-7,TRBD2,TRBV7-9,CASSRKGTSGTYEQYF,TGTGCCAGCAGTCGAAAGGGGACTAGCGGGACCTACGAGCAGTACTTC
12,TRBJ2-3,.,TRBV5-5,CASSLDGNTQYF,TGTGCCAGCAGCTTGGACGGGAATACGCAGTATTTT
15,TRBJ2-1,.,TRBV19,CASSPGGDWNNEQFF,TGTGCCAGTAGTCCCGGTGGAGACTGGAACAATGAGCAGTTCTTC
16,TRBJ1-2,.,TRBV10-3,CAISEFLGQSNYGYTF,TGTGCCATCAGTGAGTTCCTTGGACAGTCTAACTATGGCTACACCTTC
14,TRBJ2-7,TRBD2,TRBV19,CASSDGGDSYEQYF,TGTGCCAGTAGTGACGGGGGGGACTCCTACGAGCAGTACTTC
12,TRBJ1-1,.,TRBV5-8,CASSPERRGAFF,TGTGCCAGCAGTCCCGAGCGAAGAGGAGCTTTCTTT
15,TRBJ2-7,TRBD1,TRBV6-1,CAGSERAIYRGEQYF,TGTGCCGGCAGTGAAAGGGCGATATACAGGGGCGAGCAGTACTTC
13,TRBJ2-2,.,TRBV30,CAWSAGITGELFF,TGTGCCTGGAGTGCAGGGATCACCGGGGAGCTGTTTTTT
14,TRBJ2-2,.,TRBV6-5,CASSKLPDTGELFF,TGTGCCAGCAGTAAATTGCCAGACACCGGGGAGCTGTTTTTT
16,TRBJ1-2,TRBD1,TRBV7-9,CASSGTGGRDNYGYTF,TGTGCCAGCAGCGGGACAGGGGGAAGGGATAACTATGGCTACACCTTC
13,TRBJ2-2,.,TRBV28,CASTEANTGELFF,TGTGCCAGCACGGAGGCGAACACCGGGGAGCTGTTTTTT
14,TRBJ2-7,.,TRBV19,CASSDSLSVREQYF,TGTGCCAGTAGCGACAGTCTATCAGTCCGCGAGCAGTACTTC
14,TRBJ1-1,.,TRBV7-9,CASSLLGGGTEAFF,TGTGCCAGCAGCCTACTCGGGGGGGGCACTGAAGCTTTCTTT
13,TRBJ2-2,.,TRBV11-3,CASSSFNTGELFF,TGTGCCAGCAGCTCCTTTAACACCGGGGAGCTGTTTTTT
11,TRBJ1-1,.,TRBV19,CASSIATEAFF,TGTGCCAGTAGTATTGCGACTGAAGCTTTCTTT
17,TRBJ1-2,.,TRBV7-9,CASSLSGPHTGSGGYTF,TGTGCCAGCAGCTTATCCGGTCCCCACACAGGTTCAGGTGGCTACACCTTC
15,TRBJ2-1,.,TRBV5-1,CASSGVAGAQVEQFF,TGCGCCAGCAGCGGGGTGGCGGGGGCACAGGTTGAGCAGTTCTTC
15,TRBJ1-1,.,TRBV2,CASSRSGVLNTEAFF,TGTGCCAGCAGTCGCTCGGGGGTCTTGAACACTGAAGCTTTCTTT
13,TRBJ1-2,.,TRBV5-4,CASSLDTNYGYTF,TGTGCCAGCAGCTTGGACACAAACTATGGCTACACCTTC
15,TRBJ2-1,TRBD1,TRBV6-5,CASRSDRGTYNEQFF,TGTGCCAGTAGATCGGACAGGGGCACCTACAATGAGCAGTTCTTC
15,TRBJ2-3,.,TRBV5-1,CASSPAGARTDTQYF,TGCGCCAGCAGTCCGGCGGGGGCACGCACAGATACGCAGTATTTT
12,TRBJ2-1,.,TRBV30,CAWSVSANEQFF,TGTGCCTGGAGTGTAAGCGCTAATGAGCAGTTCTTC
15,TRBJ2-5,TRBD2,TRBV7-3,CASSLGGGKQETQYF,TGTGCCAGCAGCTTAGGGGGGGGGAAGCAAGAGACCCAGTACTTC
14,TRBJ2-3,.,TRBV7-2,CASSFGLSTDTQYF,TGTGCCAGCAGCTTTGGACTCAGCACAGATACGCAGTATTTT
15,TRBJ1-4,.,TRBV30,CAWSVGLPRGEKLFF,TGTGCCTGGAGTGTGGGCCTACCTCGGGGTGAAAAACTGTTTTTT
15,TRBJ1-1,.,TRBV11-2,CASSADGLRGTEAFF,TGTGCCAGCAGCGCGGACGGCCTCCGGGGCACTGAAGCTTTCTTT
17,TRBJ1-6,TRBD1,TRBV19,CASRKQGARNYNSPLHF,TGTGCCAGTAGAAAACAGGGGGCGCGGAACTATAATTCACCCCTCCACTTT